The 2 T cell receptor beta chains below come from one sample, sequenced in a study of EBV T-cell therapy then PD-1 blockade in nasopharyngeal carcinoma. Their antigens remain unidentified. The treatment was: AdE1-LMPpoly-expanded autologous EBV-specific T-cell therapy followed by anti-PD-1 nivolumab. The method was immunoSEQ multiplex PCR; TCRdb's version includes in-frame clones alone and lacks a portion of them. Of 24,000 or so clones listed, approximately 84% are singletons. The specimen comprised CD8+ T cells from blood, sampled at approximately day 64 from a patient whose treatment included autologous EBV-specific T cells and nivolumab. These receptor sequences come from a man in his forties with nasopharyngeal carcinoma.

The chain couples TRBV15 to TRBJ2-7; either TRBD1 or TRBD2 may fit D (5 bases each). Germline V gene sequence: CDR1 LNHNV, CDR2 YYDKDF (reference sequence). Trimming cost V 2 bases and J 2 bases, with 10 bases left between them. This CDR3 comprises 14 residues. The CDR3 DNA reads TGTGCCACCAGCAGATCACCGGGACCCTACGAGCAGTACTTC. This translates into CATSRSPGPYEQYF.

V is TRBV6-6 and J is TRBJ2-2, with D unresolved. The V end was cut by 9 bases, the J end by 3 bases, with 11 bases between. The CDR3 is made up of 13 amino acids. In germline, CDR1 is MNHNY, CDR2 SVGAGI (reference sequence). In DNA form, the CDR3 reads TGTGCCAGACCGATTATATACACCGGGGAGCTGTTTTTT. Translated, it gives CARPIIYTGELFF.